What follows describes a single TCR beta chain. This entry belongs to a study of blood T cell repertoires in COVID-19. Looking at the study overall: T cells, B-cell-depleted T cells, or PBMCs supplied cDNA or gDNA.

Original data processing: Amplification from reference gene primers served as the basis for estimated nucleated cell counts. TCRdb's table, derived via immunoSEQ multiplex PCR, lists solely in-frame clones and lacks some. V and J calls and clone size are given by that table; D and trimming were obtained from the DNA. The sample yields 100,000 to 150,000 clones, around 83% seen once. The germline CDR1 and CDR2 sequences are SGHVS and FNYEAQ. Trimming cost V 4 bases and J 1 base; bases outside gene matches: 4. The CDR3 has 17 amino acids. V is TRBV7-6 and J is TRBJ2-6, with TRBD2 identical over 10 bases. Sequencing was performed on peripheral blood. This clonotype was sampled from a man older than 75 with active or convalescent COVID-19. The CDR3 protein is CASSSSGGASGANVLTF. CDR3 in DNA: TGTGCCAGCAGCTCTAGCGGGGGCGCTTCTGGGGCCAACGTCCTGACTTTC.